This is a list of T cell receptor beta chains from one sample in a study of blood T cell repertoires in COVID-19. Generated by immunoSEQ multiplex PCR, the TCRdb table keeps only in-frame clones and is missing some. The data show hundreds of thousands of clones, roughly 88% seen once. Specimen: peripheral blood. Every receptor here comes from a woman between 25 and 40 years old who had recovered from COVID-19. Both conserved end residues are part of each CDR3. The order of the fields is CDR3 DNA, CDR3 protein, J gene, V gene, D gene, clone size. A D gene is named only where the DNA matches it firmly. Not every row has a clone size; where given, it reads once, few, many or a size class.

cdr3_nt: TGTGCCAGCAGGCCGGGGAATGAAAAACTGTTTTTT
cdr3_aa: CASRPGNEKLFF
j_call: TRBJ1-4
v_call: TRBV28
d_call: -
clone_size: -

cdr3_nt: TGTGCCAGCAGCCAAGCTCCGGACAGGCCCCCAGATACGCAGTATTTT
cdr3_aa: CASSQAPDRPPDTQYF
j_call: TRBJ2-3
v_call: TRBV4-2
d_call: TRBD1
clone_size: once

cdr3_nt: TGTGCCAGCAGCCAGCGATCCGGGGGTCAGCCCCAGCATTTT
cdr3_aa: CASSQRSGGQPQHF
j_call: TRBJ1-5
v_call: TRBV3-1/TRBV3-2
d_call: -
clone_size: medium-sized

cdr3_nt: TGTGCCAGCACCCACTCTGGGGGCTTGGGGTATGAAAAACTGTTTTTT
cdr3_aa: CASTHSGGLGYEKLFF
j_call: TRBJ1-4
v_call: TRBV27
d_call: -
clone_size: few

cdr3_nt: TGTGCCAGCTCACCGGCAGGTCAATCATCCTACGAGCAGTACTTC
cdr3_aa: CASSPAGQSSYEQYF
j_call: TRBJ2-7
v_call: TRBV18
d_call: -
clone_size: -

cdr3_nt: TGTGCCAGCAGCTTGGCCTTCAGGGGAAGTGAAAAACTGTTTTTT
cdr3_aa: CASSLAFRGSEKLFF
j_call: TRBJ1-4
v_call: TRBV5-6
d_call: -
clone_size: -

cdr3_nt: TGTGCCAGCAGCTTGCCATCGTTTACCGGGATAAAACAGTTCTTC
cdr3_aa: CASSLPSFTGIKQFF
j_call: TRBJ2-1
v_call: TRBV5-6
d_call: -
clone_size: -

cdr3_nt: TGTGCCAGCAGCTTAATCAGGGGTGAGCAGTTCTTC
cdr3_aa: CASSLIRGEQFF
j_call: TRBJ2-1
v_call: TRBV3-1/TRBV3-2
d_call: -
clone_size: -

cdr3_nt: TGTGCCAGCAGTCTAATAGGGGGCTGGAATGAGCAGTTCTTC
cdr3_aa: CASSLIGGWNEQFF
j_call: TRBJ2-1
v_call: TRBV27
d_call: TRBD1
clone_size: -

cdr3_nt: TGTGCCAGCTCACCCGAGGGCACTGAAGCTTTCTTT
cdr3_aa: CASSPEGTEAFF
j_call: TRBJ1-1
v_call: TRBV18
d_call: -
clone_size: -

cdr3_nt: TGTGCCAGCAGGCGACTCTGGGGGGTGAACACTGAAGCTTTCTTT
cdr3_aa: CASRRLWGVNTEAFF
j_call: TRBJ1-1
v_call: TRBV28
d_call: -
clone_size: -

cdr3_nt: TGTGCCAGCAGCCGAGGGGGACAGGGTGGTTCACCCCTCCACTTT
cdr3_aa: CASSRGGQGGSPLHF
j_call: TRBJ1-6
v_call: TRBV6-5
d_call: TRBD1
clone_size: -

cdr3_nt: TGTGCCACCAGCAGGAGGACTATACCCTACGAGCAGTACTTC
cdr3_aa: CATSRRTIPYEQYF
j_call: TRBJ2-7
v_call: TRBV15
d_call: -
clone_size: -

cdr3_nt: TGTGCCAGCAGCTTAGCGACCCAGGGCTCCTATAATTCACCCCTCCACTTT
cdr3_aa: CASSLATQGSYNSPLHF
j_call: TRBJ1-6
v_call: TRBV7-8
d_call: -
clone_size: few

cdr3_nt: TGTGCCAGCAGCCAAGGGACAGGGCGCCATCAGCCCCAGCATTTT
cdr3_aa: CASSQGTGRHQPQHF
j_call: TRBJ1-5
v_call: TRBV4-2
d_call: TRBD1
clone_size: -

cdr3_nt: TGTGCCAGCAGCTTGGCAGGCAGGGAACCTTATGGCTACACCTTC
cdr3_aa: CASSLAGREPYGYTF
j_call: TRBJ1-2
v_call: TRBV7-9
d_call: -
clone_size: -

cdr3_nt: TGTGCCAGTAGTATGGGGGCCCATCAGCCCCAGCATTTT
cdr3_aa: CASSMGAHQPQHF
j_call: TRBJ1-5
v_call: TRBV19
d_call: -
clone_size: -

cdr3_nt: TGTGCCAGCAGCTTAGAGCCGGGACAGGGGGGCTACGAGCAGTACTTC
cdr3_aa: CASSLEPGQGGYEQYF
j_call: TRBJ2-7
v_call: TRBV11-2
d_call: TRBD1
clone_size: -

cdr3_nt: TGTGCCAGCAGTGAGCGGGGACTAGCGGAAACAGATACGCAGTATTTT
cdr3_aa: CASSERGLAETDTQYF
j_call: TRBJ2-3
v_call: TRBV6-1
d_call: TRBD2
clone_size: -

cdr3_nt: TGTGCCAGCACCCATTCGACAGGGAACTTCTATGGCTACACCTTC
cdr3_aa: CASTHSTGNFYGYTF
j_call: TRBJ1-2
v_call: TRBV7-9
d_call: TRBD1
clone_size: -

cdr3_nt: TGTGCCAGTAGGCCTACACTAGCGGGGTCGTACGAGCAGTACTTC
cdr3_aa: CASRPTLAGSYEQYF
j_call: TRBJ2-7
v_call: TRBV19
d_call: TRBD2
clone_size: -

cdr3_nt: TGTGCCAGCAGCTTTTCAGGCGATCAGCCCCAGCATTTT
cdr3_aa: CASSFSGDQPQHF
j_call: TRBJ1-5
v_call: TRBV7-2
d_call: -
clone_size: -

cdr3_nt: TGTGCCACCAGCAGAGACAGCGTCGCCTCTGGGGCCAACGTCCTGACTTTC
cdr3_aa: CATSRDSVASGANVLTF
j_call: TRBJ2-6
v_call: TRBV15
d_call: -
clone_size: -

cdr3_nt: TGCGCCAGCAGCTCAACAGGGGGCGCGGCAGATACGCAGTATTTT
cdr3_aa: CASSSTGGAADTQYF
j_call: TRBJ2-3
v_call: TRBV5-1
d_call: TRBD1
clone_size: -

cdr3_nt: TGTGCCAGCAGCTCTAGCGGGGGGCACTACGAGCAGTACTTC
cdr3_aa: CASSSSGGHYEQYF
j_call: TRBJ2-7
v_call: TRBV7-9
d_call: TRBD2
clone_size: -

cdr3_nt: TGTGCCAGCAGCCGAGGGGAGGGGCGGGTAGGTGAAGCTTTCTTT
cdr3_aa: CASSRGEGRVGEAFF
j_call: TRBJ1-1
v_call: TRBV5-5
d_call: -
clone_size: -

cdr3_nt: TGTGCCAGCAGTTATTCCGGGTACGGTAACACTGAAGCTTTCTTT
cdr3_aa: CASSYSGYGNTEAFF
j_call: TRBJ1-1
v_call: TRBV6-5
d_call: -
clone_size: once